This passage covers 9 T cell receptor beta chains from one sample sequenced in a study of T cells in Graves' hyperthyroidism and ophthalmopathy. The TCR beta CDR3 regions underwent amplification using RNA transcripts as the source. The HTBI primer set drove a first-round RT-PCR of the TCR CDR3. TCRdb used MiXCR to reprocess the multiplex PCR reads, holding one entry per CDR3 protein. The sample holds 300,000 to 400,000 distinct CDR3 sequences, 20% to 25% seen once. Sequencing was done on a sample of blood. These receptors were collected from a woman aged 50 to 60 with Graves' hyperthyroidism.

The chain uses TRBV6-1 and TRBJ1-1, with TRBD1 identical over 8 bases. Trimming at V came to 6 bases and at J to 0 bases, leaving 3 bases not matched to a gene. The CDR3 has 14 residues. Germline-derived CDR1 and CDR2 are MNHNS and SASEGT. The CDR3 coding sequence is TGTGCCAGCAGAAGGGACAGGCTGAACACTGAAGCTTTCTTT. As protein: CASRRDRLNTEAFF.

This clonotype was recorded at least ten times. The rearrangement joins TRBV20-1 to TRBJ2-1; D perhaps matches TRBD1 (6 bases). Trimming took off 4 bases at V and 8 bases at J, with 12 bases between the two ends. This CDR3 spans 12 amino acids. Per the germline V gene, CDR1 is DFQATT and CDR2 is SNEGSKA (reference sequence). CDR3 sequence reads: CSATGTPHEQFF. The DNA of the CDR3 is TGCAGTGCTACCGGGACACCCCATGAGCAGTTCTTC.

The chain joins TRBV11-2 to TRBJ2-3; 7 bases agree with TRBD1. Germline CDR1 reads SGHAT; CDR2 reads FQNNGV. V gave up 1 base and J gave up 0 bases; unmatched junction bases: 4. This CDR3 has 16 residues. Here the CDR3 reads CASSLVTGISTDTQYF. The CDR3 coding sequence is TGTGCCAGCAGCTTAGTGACAGGGATAAGCACAGATACGCAGTATTTT.

CDR3 in amino acids: CASSSSAWETQYF. In DNA form, the CDR3 reads TGTGCCAGCAGTTCGTCGGCATGGGAGACCCAGTACTTC. The rearrangement links TRBV27 to TRBJ2-5, with D unclear. The CDR3 sequence is 13 residues long. Germline CDR1 is MNHEY and CDR2 is SMNVEV (reference sequence). The ends were cut back, 4 bases at V and 5 bases at J, with 11 bases in the middle.

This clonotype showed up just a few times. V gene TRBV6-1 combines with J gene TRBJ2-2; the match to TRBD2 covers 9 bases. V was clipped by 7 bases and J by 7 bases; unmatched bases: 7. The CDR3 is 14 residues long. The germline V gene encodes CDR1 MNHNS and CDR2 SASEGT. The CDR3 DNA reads TGTGCCAGCAAGAGGCGGGAGGGGGGCGGGGAGCTGTTTTTT. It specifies CASKRREGGGELFF.

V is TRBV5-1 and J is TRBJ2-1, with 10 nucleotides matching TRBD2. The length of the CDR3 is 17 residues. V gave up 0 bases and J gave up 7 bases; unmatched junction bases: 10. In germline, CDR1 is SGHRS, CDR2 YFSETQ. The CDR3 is CASSLASGGAFGNEQFF. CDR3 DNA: TGCGCCAGCAGCTTGGCCAGCGGGGGGGCGTTTGGTAATGAGCAGTTCTTC.

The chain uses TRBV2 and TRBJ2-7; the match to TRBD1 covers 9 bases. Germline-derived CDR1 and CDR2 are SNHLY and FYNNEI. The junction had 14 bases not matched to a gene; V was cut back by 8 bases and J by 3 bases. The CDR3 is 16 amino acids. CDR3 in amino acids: CASLLGPGQGNYEQYF. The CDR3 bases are TGTGCCAGCCTTCTTGGTCCGGGACAGGGAAACTACGAGCAGTACTTC. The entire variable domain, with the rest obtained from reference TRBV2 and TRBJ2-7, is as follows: EPEVTQTPSHQVTQMGQEVILRCVPISNHLYFYWYRQILGQKVEFLVSFYNNEISEKSEIFDDQFSVERPDGSNFTLKIRSTKLEDSAMYFCASLLGPGQGNYEQYFGPGTRLTVT.

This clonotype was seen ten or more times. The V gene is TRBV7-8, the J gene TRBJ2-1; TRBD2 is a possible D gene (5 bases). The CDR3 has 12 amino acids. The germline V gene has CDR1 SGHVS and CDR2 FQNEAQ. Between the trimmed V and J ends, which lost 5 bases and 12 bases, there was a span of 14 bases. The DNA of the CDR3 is TGTGCCAGCAGCCGCTACCGGGAAAGGCAGTTCTTC. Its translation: CASSRYRERQFF.

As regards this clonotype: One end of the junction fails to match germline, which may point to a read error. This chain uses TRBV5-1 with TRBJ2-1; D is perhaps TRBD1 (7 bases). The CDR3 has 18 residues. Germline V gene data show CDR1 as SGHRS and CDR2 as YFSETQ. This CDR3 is CASTPPQEGDSYYNEQFF. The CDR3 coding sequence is TGCGCCAGCACCCCCCCACAGGAGGGGGACAGCTACTACAATGAGCAATTCTTC.